The 23 T cell receptor beta chains below all came from one sample that was sequenced in a study of blood T cell repertoires in COVID-19. Method: immunoSEQ multiplex PCR; TCRdb's copy keeps in-frame clones and lacks some. The profile shows some 70,000 clones, around 86% of them singletons. The sequenced sample consisted of peripheral blood. The receptors shown here come from a man aged 30 to 39 with acute or convalescent COVID-19.

The chain uses TRBV28 and TRBJ1-2; D remains ambiguous. The CDR3 has 12 amino acids. The ends were cut back, 7 bases at V and 2 bases at J, with 8 bases in the middle. Germline V CDR1 and CDR2: MDHEN, SYDVKM. The DNA for the CDR3 is TGTGCCAGCAAGAAGGAGAACTATGGCTACACCTTC. This translates into CASKKENYGYTF.

The chain carries TRBV28 and TRBJ2-3, with D hard to call. Germline CDR1 MDHEN, CDR2 SYDVKM. The V end was cut by 4 bases, the J end by 1 base, with 6 bases between. The CDR3 length is 13 residues. The CDR3 here is CASSWQGTDTQYF. In nucleotides, the CDR3 is TGTGCCAGCAGTTGGCAGGGCACAGATACGCAGTATTTT.

The chain combines TRBV5-1 with TRBJ2-1, with D possibly TRBD1 on 5 matching bases. The CDR3 totals 15 residues. Germline CDR1 is SGHRS and CDR2 is YFSETQ. V was trimmed by 2 bases and J by 0 bases, leaving 9 bases between them. The CDR3 DNA reads TGCGCCAGCAGCTTCCCACAGGCCTCCTACAATGAGCAGTTCTTC. The encoded protein is CASSFPQASYNEQFF.

The chain carries TRBV2 and TRBJ2-6, with D possibly TRBD2 on 6 matching bases. Germline CDR1 SNHLY, CDR2 FYNNEI. Between the trimmed V and J ends, which lost 8 bases and 2 bases, there was a span of 16 bases. This CDR3 spans 16 amino acids. CDR3 sequence (DNA): TGTGCCAGCTCCGCAGTAGCGGCCCCTGGGGCCAACGTCCTGACTTTC. This gives the protein CASSAVAAPGANVLTF.

This clone was detected only once. V usage is TRBV3-1 (or the pseudogene TRBV3-2) and J usage is TRBJ1-2; unclear D gene. The CDR3 is made up of 14 amino acids. Germline values: CDR1 LGHDT, CDR2 YNNKEL (reference sequence). V lost 3 bases to trimming and J lost 8 bases, with 16 bases between them. CDR3 loop: CASSHRGRSDGYTF. The CDR3 nucleotides read TGTGCCAGCAGCCACAGAGGAAGGAGCGACGGCTACACCTTC.

This clone was observed a few times. The chain employs TRBV5-4 and TRBJ2-1, with 7 bases lining up with TRBD1. Looked up from germline, CDR1 is SGHNT and CDR2 is YYREEE (reference sequence). This CDR3 is built from 13 residues. J was trimmed by 4 bases and V by 6 bases; bases with no gene match: 4. In DNA, the CDR3 is TGTGCCAGCACCGGGACAGCATACAATGAGCAGTTCTTC. This sequence encodes CASTGTAYNEQFF.

The chain carries TRBV3-1 (or the pseudogene TRBV3-2) and TRBJ1-6; 7 bases agree with TRBD1. The CDR3 consists of 14 residues. Germline-derived CDR1 and CDR2 are LGHDT and YNNKEL (reference sequence). The J segment lost 9 bases and the V segment lost 4 bases, leaving 6 bases of the junction unmatched. CDR3 coding DNA: TGTGCCAGCAGCCCGGGACAGCTAACTTCACCCCTCCACTTT. This translates into CASSPGQLTSPLHF.

The V gene is TRBV6-5, the J gene TRBJ1-2; D may be TRBD1 (6 bases). V dropped 11 bases and J dropped 6 bases, with 22 bases sitting between them. This CDR3 contains 14 residues. CDR1 MNHEY and CDR2 SVGAGI come from the germline V gene. CDR3 coding DNA: TGTGCCGCTAGGCCGACAGACAGGTTCCATGGCTACACCTTC. Translation: CAARPTDRFHGYTF.

The chain recombines TRBV30 with TRBJ2-1; TRBD2 might be the D (7 bases). V gave up 3 bases and J gave up 7 bases, with 10 bases separating them. The germline gives CDR1 GTSNPN, CDR2 SVGIG (reference sequence). The CDR3 has 12 residues. The CDR3 here is CAWRGGANEQFF. CDR3 DNA sequence: TGTGCCTGGAGGGGGGGGGCAAATGAGCAGTTCTTC.

Here the CDR3 reads CSVVGQGGNQPQHF. The CDR3 nucleotides read TGCAGCGTTGTAGGACAGGGTGGGAATCAGCCCCAGCATTTT. The chain is built from TRBV29-1 and TRBJ1-5; TRBD1 matches at 8 bases. Germline CDR1 reads SQVTM; CDR2 reads ANQGSEA. The CDR3 totals 14 residues. The ends lost 4 bases at V and 4 bases at J; junction bases unmatched: 6.

The chain recombines TRBV18 with TRBJ2-1; TRBD2 matches at 7 bases. The CDR3 is 17 amino acids. Germline V gene sequence: CDR1 KGHSH, CDR2 LQKENI. The V gene end was trimmed by 3 bases and the J gene end by 8 bases; junction bases not matched to a gene: 16. DNA of the CDR3: TGTGCCAGCTCACCCCCCTTGGCGGGAGCTTTATTCCATGAGCAGTTCTTC. It is translated as CASSPPLAGALFHEQFF.

The chain has TRBV20-1 and TRBJ2-3; TRBD2 is a possible D gene (6 bases). CDR1 and CDR2 (germline): DFQATT, SNEGSKA (reference sequence). The CDR3 is 11 residues long. Trimming removed 8 bases at V and 7 bases at J, with 13 bases between. This CDR3 is CSTLREYTQYF. In DNA form, the CDR3 reads TGCAGTACGTTACGGGAGTATACGCAGTATTTT.

This clone was recorded a few times. This chain connects TRBV25-1 to TRBJ1-1; unclear D gene. This CDR3 has 14 residues. Trimming removed 4 bases at V and 4 bases at J, with 13 bases between. The V gene's germline CDR1 is MGHDK and CDR2 SYGVNS. CDR3 nucleotides: TGTGCCAGCAGTGGGGAGGGAGGGTCCACTGAAGCTTTCTTT. Protein: CASSGEGGSTEAFF.

The J gene is TRBJ2-3, the V gene TRBV28; D possibly corresponds to TRBD2 (6 bases). V was cut by 7 bases and J by 1 base, with 18 bases left in between. Germline V lookup: CDR1 MDHEN, CDR2 SYDVKM. This CDR3 has 16 residues. The CDR3 spells CASTTTTSFGTDTQYF. Here the CDR3 DNA reads TGTGCCAGCACTACCACGACTAGTTTCGGCACAGATACGCAGTATTTT.

This clone was seen only once. This chain links TRBV7-9 with TRBJ2-7; 8 nucleotides agree with TRBD1. The CDR3 has 12 residues. Trimming at V came to 8 bases and at J to 3 bases, leaving 3 bases not matched to a gene. From germline, CDR1 is SEHNR and CDR2 FQNEAQ (reference sequence). The DNA of the CDR3 is TGTGCCAGCGCAGGGGGCCACTACGAGCAGTACTTC. Protein: CASAGGHYEQYF.

This clone was recorded once. V gene TRBV28 combines with J gene TRBJ2-1, with 10 nucleotides matching TRBD2. The V and J ends lost 6 bases and 4 bases, in that order; junction bases with no gene match: 6. Germline values: CDR1 MDHEN, CDR2 SYDVKM. The CDR3 has 15 amino acids. Written as DNA, the CDR3 is TGTGCCAGCAGGACGGGACTAGCGAGATACAATGAGCAGTTCTTC. This encodes CASRTGLARYNEQFF.

The table lists this clone with a few counts. This chain uses TRBV6-4 with TRBJ1-1; D is possibly TRBD1 (5 bases). V was trimmed by 2 bases and J by 1 base, leaving 5 bases between them. Germline V gene sequence: CDR1 MRHNA, CDR2 SNTAGT. The CDR3 consists of 13 residues. CDR3 residues: CASSDRGNTEAFF. In nucleotides, the CDR3 is TGTGCCAGCAGTGACAGGGGGAACACTGAAGCTTTCTTT.

V usage is TRBV6-5 and J usage is TRBJ2-7, with no clear D. Germline assignment: CDR1 MNHEY and CDR2 SVGAGI. Trimming shortened V by 4 bases and J by 3 bases, and 10 bases separated the two germline ends. The CDR3 length is 13 residues. CDR3 sequence (DNA): TGTGCCAGCAGTTCTAACTATGACTACGAGCAGTACTTC. As protein: CASSSNYDYEQYF.

The chain carries TRBV7-3 and TRBJ2-2; the D gene is possibly TRBD1 (5 bases). V was trimmed by 4 bases and J by 5 bases, leaving 8 bases between them. The CDR3 is made up of 13 amino acids. Germline V lookup: CDR1 SGHTA, CDR2 FQGTGA. The CDR3 spells CASSYGATGELFF. The CDR3 DNA is TGTGCCAGCAGCTATGGGGCTACCGGGGAGCTGTTTTTT.

The J gene is TRBJ1-5, the V gene TRBV27, with D hard to call. The CDR3 totals 14 residues. V lost 2 bases and J lost 2, with 7 bases in between. The V gene's germline CDR1 is MNHEY and CDR2 SMNVEV (reference sequence). The CDR3 coding sequence is TGTGCCAGCAGTTTAGTGCAGGGCAATCAGCCCCAGCATTTT. Translated: CASSLVQGNQPQHF.

V gene TRBV6-5 combines with J gene TRBJ1-4; the D is unclear. V was trimmed by 4 bases and J by 5 bases, leaving 11 bases between them. Germline V gene lookup returns CDR1 MNHEY and CDR2 SVGAGI. The CDR3 is made up of 14 amino acids. This chain's CDR3 is CASSFRQLNEKLFF. In DNA, the CDR3 is TGTGCCAGCAGTTTTCGTCAGTTGAATGAAAAACTGTTTTTT.

Notes on this clone: An end of the junction does not agree with germline; a read error may underlie this. V and J are TRBV28 and TRBJ1-1; D perhaps matches TRBD1 (5 bases). This CDR3 has 11 amino acids. CDR1 and CDR2 (germline): MDHEN, SYDVKM. CDR3 sequence reads: CASTNGRDSSF. The DNA for the CDR3 is TGTGCCAGCACTAATGGTCGGGACTCTAGCTTT.

This CDR3 is CSASRLGGGNYGYTF. The CDR3 DNA sequence: TGCAGTGCTAGTAGGCTCGGGGGAGGAAACTATGGCTACACCTTC. The J gene is TRBJ1-2, the V gene TRBV20-1; the D gene is possibly TRBD1 (5 bases). V shed 3 bases and J shed 2 bases, with 16 bases lying between them. Germline V gene lookup returns CDR1 DFQATT and CDR2 SNEGSKA (reference sequence). The CDR3 contains 15 residues.